These 20 T cell receptor beta chains share one sample of origin, sequenced in a study of cytomegalovirus exposure and HLA in healthy donors. Assay used: immunoSEQ multiplex PCR; TCRdb lists only in-frame clones, some missing. This table has roughly 220,000 clones, 80% to 85% appearing once. Sequencing was done on a sample of PBMCs. The receptors shown here come from a woman aged 30 to 39 in good health and CMV-seropositive.

The rearrangement links TRBV9 to TRBJ1-1; weak D call: TRBD1 (5 bases). This CDR3 spans 13 amino acids. Germline V CDR1 and CDR2: SGDLS, YYNGEE. V lost 3 bases and J 10 bases, leaving 16 bases between the germline ends. As DNA, the CDR3 is TGTGCCAGCAGCGGAGGCCAGGACAACGTAGCTTTCTTT. Its protein product is CASSGGQDNVAFF.

The CDR3 spells CASSPDRYNEKLFF. CDR3 in DNA: TGTGCCAGCAGCCCGGACAGATATAATGAAAAACTGTTTTTT. The chain joins TRBV7-9 to TRBJ1-4; D is possibly TRBD1 (6 bases). This CDR3 is 14 amino acids long. V was trimmed by 5 bases and J by 4 bases, leaving 11 bases between them. Germline CDR1 and CDR2: SEHNR and FQNEAQ (reference sequence). The variable domain in full, completed from reference TRBV7-9 and TRBJ1-4, reads DTGVSQNPRHKITKRGQNVTFRCDPISEHNRLYWYRQTLGQGPEFLTYFQNEAQLEKSRLLSDRFSAERPKGSFSTLEIQRTEQGDSAMYLCASSPDRYNEKLFFGSGTQLSVL.

The gene calls are TRBV9 and TRBJ2-2, with D maybe TRBD2 (6 bases). Germline V gene data show CDR1 as SGDLS and CDR2 as YYNGEE. The CDR3 contains 14 residues. Trimming pared 3 bases from V and 4 bases from J, leaving 10 bases between. The CDR3, as DNA: TGTGCCAGCAGCGGGGCGGGATCCACCGGGGAGCTGTTTTTT. Its protein is CASSGAGSTGELFF. Full variable domain (rest looked up from reference TRBV9 and TRBJ2-2): DSGVTQTPKHLITATGQRVTLRCSPRSGDLSVYWYQQSLDQGLQFLIQYYNGEERAKGNILERFSAQQFPDLHSELNLSSLELGDSALYFCASSGAGSTGELFFGEGSRLTVL.

The J gene is TRBJ1-1, the V gene TRBV28; D may be TRBD1 (5 bases). V gave up 5 bases and J gave up 1 base, with 11 bases separating them. The CDR3 has 14 residues. Per germline, CDR1 MDHEN and CDR2 SYDVKM. DNA for the CDR3: TGTGCCAGCAGTACACCGGGGGGGAACACTGAAGCTTTCTTT. This translates into CASSTPGGNTEAFF.

The rearrangement links TRBV5-6 to TRBJ2-1; D is unclear. Germline CDR1 is SGHDT and CDR2 is YYEEEE. Trimming cost V 1 base and J 3 bases, with 11 bases left between them. The CDR3 is 15 amino acids. The CDR3 DNA sequence: TGTGCCAGCAGCTTGCGAGTCGAACACTACAATGAGCAGTTCTTC. It yields the protein CASSLRVEHYNEQFF. The complete variable domain, with remaining parts taken from reference TRBV5-6 and TRBJ2-1, reads DAGVTQSPTHLIKTRGQQVTLRCSPKSGHDTVSWYQQALGQGPQFIFQYYEEEERQRGNFPDRFSGHQFPNYSSELNVNALLLGDSALYLCASSLRVEHYNEQFFGPGTRLTVL.

The sample holds a few counts of this clone. V is TRBV7-9 and J is TRBJ2-7; the D gene is possibly TRBD1 (5 bases). The V gene lost 2 bases and the J gene lost 3 bases, with 5 bases spanning the gap. Germline V gene lookup returns CDR1 SEHNR and CDR2 FQNEAQ (reference sequence). The CDR3 is 12 residues long. The DNA of the CDR3 is TGTGCCAGCAGCTTAACAGGCTACGAGCAGTACTTC. Its translation: CASSLTGYEQYF.

V and J are TRBV5-1 and TRBJ2-7, with D possibly being TRBD1 (6 bases). V lost 2 bases and J 5 bases, leaving 14 bases between the germline ends. The V gene's germline CDR1 is SGHRS and CDR2 YFSETQ. This CDR3 comprises 14 residues. Here the CDR3 reads CASSFSGAGNEQYF. CDR3 sequence (DNA): TGCGCCAGCAGCTTTTCAGGGGCAGGGAACGAGCAGTACTTC.

The CDR3 DNA reads TGTGCTAGTGGTCGCTCTGGGGATCGGATGAACACTGAAGCTTTCTTT. Translating gives CASGRSGDRMNTEAFF. The V gene is TRBV12-5, the J gene TRBJ1-1; D not resolved. The V end lost 5 bases, the J end lost 0 bases, and 16 bases lay between the germline ends. The CDR3 has 16 amino acids. Germline assignment: CDR1 LGHNT and CDR2 FRNRAP.

The J gene is TRBJ1-4, the V gene TRBV2; D is possibly TRBD1 (6 bases). CDR1 and CDR2 from the germline V gene are SNHLY and FYNNEI. This CDR3 is built from 14 residues. Between the trimmed V and J ends, which lost 9 bases and 5 bases, there was a span of 16 bases. The DNA for the CDR3 is TGTGCCAGAGGGGCAGGGGACGGAAATGAAAAACTGTTTTTT. It encodes CARGAGDGNEKLFF.

The CDR3 DNA reads as TGTGCCAGCAGTTATATTAGCAATGAAAAACTGTTTTTT. It is translated as CASSYISNEKLFF. This chain uses TRBV6-6 with TRBJ1-4; no clear D gene. The V end lost 3 bases, the J end lost 5 bases, and 7 bases lay between the germline ends. The CDR3 runs 13 residues. CDR1 and CDR2 (germline): MNHNY, SVGAGI (reference sequence).

The chain links TRBV6-1 to TRBJ2-7, with D unclear. The CDR3 has 16 amino acids. The V end was cut by 0 bases, the J end by 0 bases, with 12 bases between. CDR1 and CDR2 (germline): MNHNS, SASEGT. CDR3 sequence (DNA): TGTGCCAGCAGTGAAGCCCCGTCGGGCAGCTCCTACGAGCAGTACTTC. This sequence encodes CASSEAPSGSSYEQYF.

DNA of the CDR3: TGCGCCAGCAGTGATGGGACAGGGTACTACGAGCAGTACTTC. Amino acid sequence: CASSDGTGYYEQYF. The chain is built from TRBV10-1 and TRBJ2-7; TRBD1 matches at 9 bases. The CDR3 has 14 residues. Per the germline V gene, CDR1 is WNHNN and CDR2 is SYGVQD (reference sequence). V was clipped by 3 bases and J by 3 bases; unmatched bases: 3.

The rearrangement joins TRBV19 to TRBJ2-1; 13 nucleotides align to TRBD2. V shed 3 bases and J 0 bases; nucleotides not matched to a gene: 11. This CDR3 contains 20 residues. CDR1 is LNHDA and CDR2 is SQIVND in the germline V gene (reference sequence). CDR3 protein: CASSIFGLAGEVSSYNEQFF. CDR3 DNA sequence: TGTGCCAGTAGTATCTTCGGACTAGCGGGAGAGGTTTCCTCCTACAATGAGCAGTTCTTC.

The V gene is TRBV4-2, the J gene TRBJ2-4; D perhaps matches TRBD2 (6 bases). Deletions cut 2 bases from V and 2 bases from J, with 13 bases between. This CDR3 has 16 residues. Germline-derived CDR1 and CDR2 are LGHNA and YNFKEQ. The DNA for the CDR3 is TGTGCCAGCAGCCAACTCGGGGGTCCCTCCAAAAACATTCAGTACTTC. Amino acids: CASSQLGGPSKNIQYF.

This clone was observed once. The chain couples TRBV28 to TRBJ1-2; 9 positions match TRBD1. CDR1 MDHEN and CDR2 SYDVKM come from the germline V gene. Trimming removed 5 bases from V and 5 bases from J; junction bases left unmatched: 6. The length of the CDR3 is 14 residues. This CDR3 reads CASSPAGTGYGYTF. The CDR3 region has the DNA TGTGCCAGCAGTCCAGCCGGGACAGGGTATGGCTACACCTTC.

The rearrangement joins TRBV30 to TRBJ1-5; 9 bases map to TRBD1. There are 15 residues in the CDR3. Trimming removed 2 bases from V and 3 bases from J; junction bases left unmatched: 5. CDR1 GTSNPN and CDR2 SVGIG come from the germline V gene (reference sequence). In DNA form, the CDR3 reads TGTGCCTGGAGTCCCGGGACAGGGATCAATCAGCCCCAGCATTTT. It yields the protein CAWSPGTGINQPQHF.

This clone has just a few counts. The chain carries TRBV6-5 and TRBJ2-7; tentative D call: TRBD1 (5 bases). The germline gives CDR1 MNHEY, CDR2 SVGAGI. The CDR3 has 15 amino acids. V lost 0 bases and J lost 2, with 11 bases in between. Here the CDR3 reads CASSYSITDTYEQYF. Here the CDR3 DNA reads TGTGCCAGCAGTTACTCGATAACGGACACCTACGAGCAGTACTTC.

This sequence joins TRBV5-1 and TRBJ2-2; TRBD2 matches at 16 bases. The V segment lost 4 bases and the J segment 4 bases; nucleotides outside the gene matches: 10. This CDR3 spans 19 amino acids. Germline V gene sequence: CDR1 SGHRS, CDR2 YFSETQ. CDR3 in DNA: TGCGCCAGCAGCACCGGGACTAGCGGGAGGGCCCTGGGCACCGGGGAGCTGTTTTTT. Translation: CASSTGTSGRALGTGELFF. Filled out from reference TRBV5-1 and TRBJ2-2, the complete variable domain reads KAGVTQTPRYLIKTRGQQVTLSCSPISGHRSVSWYQQTPGQGLQFLFEYFSETQRNKGNFPGRFSGRQFSNSRSEMNVSTLELGDSALYLCASSTGTSGRALGTGELFFGEGSRLTVL.

The V and J genes are TRBV5-1 and TRBJ1-4; maybe TRBD1 (5 bases). Trimming cost V 1 base and J 4 bases, with 8 bases left between them. CDR3 length: 14 amino acids. Germline V gene data show CDR1 as SGHRS and CDR2 as YFSETQ. Here the CDR3 reads CASSLWQGNEKLFF. In DNA, the CDR3 is TGCGCCAGCAGCTTGTGGCAGGGTAATGAAAAACTGTTTTTT.

This rearrangement joins TRBV6-1 to TRBJ2-6; D could derive from TRBD1 or TRBD2 (5 bases each). V was shortened by 4 bases and J by 0 bases, with 7 bases between the two germline ends. CDR1 is MNHNS and CDR2 is SASEGT in the germline V gene. This CDR3 region has 15 residues. In DNA form, the CDR3 reads TGTGCCAGCAGTGGGGACGGCTCTGGGGCCAACGTCCTGACTTTC. Protein: CASSGDGSGANVLTF.